These 25 T cell receptor beta chains were sequenced from one sample in a study of shared clonotypes between healthy human individuals. Terminally differentiated effector memory CD45RA+ cells were left out of the naive CD8 fraction, which was CD45RO-negative and positively selected for CCR7. Method: immunoSEQ multiplex PCR; TCRdb's copy keeps in-frame clones and lacks some. Of roughly 650,000 clones in the sample, approximately 96% are singletons; the top ten hold less than 0.13%. The sample taken for sequencing was naive CD8+ T cells sorted from blood. These receptors all stem from a woman aged 25-40 years in good health.

The V and J genes are TRBV27 and TRBJ2-5; D is tentatively TRBD1 or TRBD2 (6 bases each). TRBJ2-7 matches the DNA end more closely, so the J call is doubtful. This CDR3 contains 15 residues. Germline V gives CDR1 MNHEY, CDR2 SMNVEV (reference sequence). CDR3 sequence: CASSWGASVNYEQYF. Here the CDR3 DNA reads TGTGCCAGCAGTTGGGGGGCTAGCGTAAACTACGAGCAGTACTTC.

The chain employs TRBV7-9 and TRBJ2-5; the D gene is possibly TRBD2 (6 bases). The CDR3 is 14 residues long. Germline CDR1 is SEHNR and CDR2 is FQNEAQ (reference sequence). The ends were cut back, 1 base at V and 3 bases at J, with 9 bases in the middle. CDR3 nucleotide sequence: TGTGCCAGCAGCTTAGGAGGAGGGAAAGAGACCCAGTACTTC. It encodes CASSLGGGKETQYF. Full variable domain (remainder filled in from reference TRBV7-9 and TRBJ2-5): DTGVSQNPRHKITKRGQNVTFRCDPISEHNRLYWYRQTLGQGPEFLTYFQNEAQLEKSRLLSDRFSAERPKGSFSTLEIQRTEQGDSAMYLCASSLGGGKETQYFGPGTRLLVL.

The chain couples TRBV7-8 to TRBJ2-1; tentatively, D is TRBD2 (5 bases). Looked up from germline, CDR1 is SGHVS and CDR2 is FQNEAQ. The V and J ends lost 3 bases and 5 bases respectively, with 14 bases between them. The CDR3 contains 15 residues. The CDR3 loop is CASSLGQDLNNEQFF. In nucleotides, the CDR3 is TGTGCCAGCAGCTTGGGCCAGGACTTGAACAATGAGCAGTTCTTC.

This clone occurred once. The chain couples TRBV14 to TRBJ2-3; D unclear. V was pared by 2 bases and J by 4 bases, with 13 bases between. CDR3 size: 15 residues. From germline, CDR1 is SGHDN and CDR2 FVKESK. CDR3 protein: CASSQTDLWADTQYF. The CDR3 bases are TGTGCCAGCAGCCAAACCGACCTATGGGCAGATACGCAGTATTTT. The full variable domain, completed using reference TRBV14 and TRBJ2-3, is EAGVTQFPSHSVIEKGQTVTLRCDPISGHDNLYWYRRVMGKEIKFLLHFVKESKQDESGMPNNRFLAERTGGTYSTLKVQPAELEDSGVYFCASSQTDLWADTQYFGPGTRLTVL.

This sequence joins TRBV29-1 and TRBJ2-5; 9 nucleotides agree with TRBD2. The closer fit of TRBJ2-7 to the DNA end suggests the J call may be wrong. CDR3 length: 15 residues. Germline V gene lookup returns CDR1 SQVTM and CDR2 ANQGSEA. The CDR3 spells CSVETPASGTLEQYF. CDR3 bases: TGCAGCGTTGAAACCCCGGCTAGCGGGACTCTCGAGCAGTACTTC.

The rearrangement links TRBV6-5 to TRBJ2-1; 11 bases match TRBD2. The V and J ends lost 6 bases and 6 bases, in that order; junction bases with no gene match: 7. The CDR3 length is 15 residues. Per germline, CDR1 MNHEY and CDR2 SVGAGI. DNA for the CDR3: TGTGCCAGCAGCGAAACCGGGACTAGCGGCAATGAGCAGTTCTTC. Amino acids: CASSETGTSGNEQFF.

As to this clone: The sample carries other DNA sequences with the same CDR3. The chain employs TRBV27 and TRBJ1-5; D unresolved. The CDR3 has 14 amino acids. The germline V and J ends were trimmed by 1 base and 0 bases, with 4 bases remaining between them. The germline V gene has CDR1 MNHEY and CDR2 SMNVEV (reference sequence). The CDR3 sequence: CASSLLSSNQPQHF. The CDR3 bases are TGTGCCAGCAGTTTATTGTCTAGCAATCAGCCCCAGCATTTT.

The V gene is TRBV27, the J gene TRBJ2-1; D may match TRBD1 or TRBD2 (6 bases each). Deletions cut 5 bases from V and 2 bases from J, with 10 bases between. There are 14 residues in the CDR3. Germline CDR1 MNHEY, CDR2 SMNVEV (reference sequence). In DNA form, the CDR3 reads TGTGCCAGCAGTGAGGAGGGGGCCTACAATGAGCAGTTCTTC. It specifies CASSEEGAYNEQFF.

This sequence joins TRBV7-8 and TRBJ2-1, with 14 nucleotides matching TRBD2. Germline V gives CDR1 SGHVS, CDR2 FQNEAQ. This CDR3 is 18 amino acids long. Losses at the gene ends were 4 bases for V and 2 bases for J; bases not matched to a gene: 7. CDR3 loop: CASSSGTSGSVPYNEQFF. CDR3 coding DNA: TGTGCCAGCAGCTCCGGGACTAGCGGGAGCGTACCCTACAATGAGCAGTTCTTC.

CDR3 in amino acids: CASSQQGAGGELFF. The CDR3 coding sequence is TGTGCCAGCAGTCAACAGGGGGCTGGCGGGGAGCTGTTTTTT. The chain combines TRBV27 with TRBJ2-2; 9 bases fit TRBD1. The CDR3 is 14 residues long. J was trimmed by 7 bases and V by 5 bases; bases with no gene match: 5. Per the germline V gene, CDR1 is MNHEY and CDR2 is SMNVEV (reference sequence).

Here the CDR3 DNA reads TGTGCCAGTAGTATAGGGGGACAGTATAGCAATCAGCCCCAGCATTTT. Residues: CASSIGGQYSNQPQHF. The V call is TRBV19, the J call TRBJ1-5; 7 positions agree with TRBD1. From germline, CDR1 is LNHDA and CDR2 SQIVND (reference sequence). Trimming took 1 base from V and 0 from J; bases not matched to a gene: 3. The CDR3 is 16 amino acids.

A few counts support this clone. Other DNA sequences in the same sample also yield this CDR3. The V and J genes are TRBV5-4 and TRBJ2-1; no definite D call. Trimming took off 3 bases at V and 9 bases at J, with 7 bases between the two ends. Germline CDR1 SGHNT, CDR2 YYREEE (reference sequence). The CDR3 loop spans 11 amino acids. The CDR3 sequence is CASSSVGEQFF. As DNA, the CDR3 is TGTGCCAGCAGCTCGGTTGGTGAGCAGTTCTTC.

The gene calls are TRBV19 and TRBJ2-2; 12 positions agree with TRBD2. Germline V gene lookup returns CDR1 LNHDA and CDR2 SQIVND (reference sequence). The CDR3 runs to 17 residues. J lost 8 bases, V lost 4 bases, and 11 bases had no gene match. Here the CDR3 reads CASSTVGLAGTRGELFF. In DNA, the CDR3 is TGTGCCAGTAGTACGGTCGGACTAGCGGGGACCAGGGGGGAGCTGTTTTTT. The full variable domain, rest sourced from reference TRBV19 and TRBJ2-2, is DGGITQSPKYLFRKEGQNVTLSCEQNLNHDAMYWYRQDPGQGLRLIYYSQIVNDFQKGDIAEGYSVSREKKESFPLTVTSAQKNPTAFYLCASSTVGLAGTRGELFFGEGSRLTVL.

This clone appeared once. This chain uses TRBV29-1 with TRBJ2-1; TRBD1 is a possible D gene (5 bases). Trimming cost V 0 bases and J 9 bases, with 18 bases left between them. The CDR3 sequence is 15 residues long. Germline assignment: CDR1 SQVTM and CDR2 ANQGSEA. CDR3 amino acids: CSVEDWGVERLEQFF. The CDR3 region has the DNA TGCAGCGTTGAAGACTGGGGCGTCGAGCGTCTTGAGCAGTTCTTC.

The V call is TRBV11-3, the J call TRBJ1-4, with 9 nucleotides matching TRBD1. With 4 bases clipped from V and 6 bases from J, the junction kept 6 bases outside the gene matches. This CDR3 comprises 15 residues. Germline V gives CDR1 SGHNT, CDR2 YENEEA. CDR3 nucleotide sequence: TGTGCCAGCAGCTGGGGGACAGGGAAACATGAAAAACTGTTTTTT. Its translation is CASSWGTGKHEKLFF.

CDR3 residues: CASSESGTEYEQYF. Here the CDR3 DNA reads TGCGCCAGCAGTGAGTCGGGGACAGAGTACGAGCAGTACTTC. V is TRBV10-1 and J is TRBJ2-7, with 7 bases that match TRBD1. CDR1 is WNHNN and CDR2 is SYGVQD in the germline V gene (reference sequence). The CDR3 covers 14 residues. Trimming cost V 0 bases and J 4 bases; bases outside gene matches: 3.

The chain joins TRBV11-2 to TRBJ2-1; D is unclear. V was shortened by 0 bases and J by 6 bases, with 9 bases between the two germline ends. Looked up from germline, CDR1 is SGHAT and CDR2 is FQNNGV. There are 14 residues in the CDR3. The CDR3 DNA is TGTGCCAGCAGCTTAGATGCGCGCGGCAATGAGCAGTTCTTC. Its translation is CASSLDARGNEQFF.

Concerning this clone itself: This sample also contains other DNA sequences that code for the same CDR3. The CDR3 sequence is CASSPGSYNEQFF. The CDR3 region has the DNA TGTGCCAGCAGCCCGGGGTCTTACAATGAGCAGTTCTTC. The chain carries TRBV7-6 and TRBJ2-1; tentative D call: TRBD2 (5 bases). Germline V gives CDR1 SGHVS, CDR2 FNYEAQ. The CDR3 length is 13 residues. Trimming removed 5 bases from V and 4 bases from J, with 9 bases in between.

V usage is TRBV27 and J usage is TRBJ2-7, with a tentative D call TRBD1 (5 bases). There are 13 residues in the CDR3. Between the trimmed V and J ends, which lost 8 bases and 2 bases, there was a span of 13 bases. CDR1 and CDR2 (germline): MNHEY, SMNVEV (reference sequence). Here the CDR3 reads CASRKPGTYEQYF. The CDR3 nucleotides read TGTGCCAGCCGAAAACCAGGGACCTACGAGCAGTACTTC.

This chain uses TRBV7-9 with TRBJ2-7; D gene uncertain. This CDR3 is built from 15 residues. Trimming pared 4 bases from V and 3 bases from J, leaving 16 bases between. CDR1 SEHNR and CDR2 FQNEAQ come from the germline V gene (reference sequence). The CDR3 loop reads CASSSPDDNFYEQYF. In DNA form, the CDR3 reads TGTGCCAGCAGCTCTCCCGACGACAACTTCTACGAGCAGTACTTC. The variable domain in full, with the rest retrieved from reference TRBV7-9 and TRBJ2-7, is DTGVSQNPRHKITKRGQNVTFRCDPISEHNRLYWYRQTLGQGPEFLTYFQNEAQLEKSRLLSDRFSAERPKGSFSTLEIQRTEQGDSAMYLCASSSPDDNFYEQYFGPGTRLTVT.

The gene calls are TRBV7-2 and TRBJ2-2; D not resolved. V shed 5 bases and J shed 8 bases, with 12 bases lying between them. The CDR3 length is 13 residues. Germline V gives CDR1 SGHTA, CDR2 FQGNSA. CDR3 sequence: CASSPTGSGELFF. The CDR3, as DNA: TGTGCCAGCAGCCCCACGGGCTCGGGGGAGCTGTTTTTT.

This rearrangement joins TRBV29-1 to TRBJ1-2; no clear D gene. V was trimmed by 4 bases and J by 3 bases, leaving 9 bases between them. CDR1 and CDR2 from the germline V gene are SQVTM and ANQGSEA. There are 12 residues in the CDR3. The CDR3 DNA is TGCAGCGTTGTTGGGCCAGACTATGGCTACACCTTC. This sequence encodes CSVVGPDYGYTF.

J is TRBJ2-5 and V is TRBV4-1; weak D call: TRBD2 (6 bases). V dropped 1 base and J dropped 5 bases, with 17 bases sitting between them. Looked up from germline, CDR1 is MGHRA and CDR2 is YSYEKL. This CDR3 region has 16 residues. CDR3 region: CASSQVGSGRMETQYF. The CDR3 DNA follows: TGCGCCAGCAGCCAAGTGGGTTCGGGGAGGATGGAGACCCAGTACTTC.

This chain joins TRBV28 and TRBJ2-5, with 12 bases identical to TRBD2. CDR3 size: 15 residues. Germline CDR1 and CDR2: MDHEN and SYDVKM. V lost 1 base, J lost 4 bases, and 1 base stayed unmatched. The CDR3 nucleotides are TGTGCCAGCAGTTTATTACTAGCGGGAGGAGAGACCCAGTACTTC. Translated: CASSLLLAGGETQYF. The complete variable domain, with remaining parts taken from reference TRBV28 and TRBJ2-5, reads DVKVTQSSRYLVKRTGEKVFLECVQDMDHENMFWYRQDPGLGLRLIYFSYDVKMKEKGDIPEGYSVSREKKERFSLILESASTNQTSMYLCASSLLLAGGETQYFGPGTRLLVL.

V is TRBV15 and J is TRBJ2-2, with 8 bases that match TRBD2. CDR1 and CDR2 (germline): LNHNV, YYDKDF (reference sequence). The length of the CDR3 is 19 residues. The V segment lost 1 base and the J segment 2 bases; nucleotides outside the gene matches: 12. The CDR3 DNA follows: TGTGCCACCAGCAGAGTTCCCAGTGGTAGCGGGATAAACACCGGGGAGCTGTTTTTT. Its translation: CATSRVPSGSGINTGELFF.